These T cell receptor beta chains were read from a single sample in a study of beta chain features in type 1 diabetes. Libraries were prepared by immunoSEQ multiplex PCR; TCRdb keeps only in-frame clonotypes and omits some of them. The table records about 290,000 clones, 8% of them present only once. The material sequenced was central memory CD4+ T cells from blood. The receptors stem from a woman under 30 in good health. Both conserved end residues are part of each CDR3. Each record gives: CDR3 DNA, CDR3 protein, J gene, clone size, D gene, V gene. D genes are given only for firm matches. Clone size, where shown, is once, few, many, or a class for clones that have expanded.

CDR3nt: TGTGCCACCAGCAGAGATCGGGCCCAACATGGGAGCTACACCTTC
CDR3aa: CATSRDRAQHGSYTF
j_gene: TRBJ1-2
abundance: few
d_gene: -
v_gene: TRBV15

CDR3nt: TGTGCCAGCAGAGCCGAACAGGCCCTAGGACAGCCCCAGCATTTT
CDR3aa: CASRAEQALGQPQHF
j_gene: TRBJ1-5
abundance: -
d_gene: -
v_gene: TRBV2

CDR3nt: TGTGCCAGCAGTTTCAGGGCGACATTGCCCCAGTACTTC
CDR3aa: CASSFRATLPQYF
j_gene: TRBJ2-5
abundance: -
d_gene: -
v_gene: TRBV27

CDR3nt: TGTGCCAGCAGCTTATACGGTCGGGACAGGGGTCAGGGCACTGAAGCTTTCTTT
CDR3aa: CASSLYGRDRGQGTEAFF
j_gene: TRBJ1-1
abundance: many
d_gene: TRBD1
v_gene: TRBV7-3

CDR3nt: TGTGCCAGCTCACCAAACCAGGGGTCCGGGACTGAAGCTTTCTTT
CDR3aa: CASSPNQGSGTEAFF
j_gene: TRBJ1-1
abundance: few
d_gene: -
v_gene: TRBV18

CDR3nt: TGTGCCAGCAGCTTCAGCGGACAGGGTTTGAACATTCAGTACTTC
CDR3aa: CASSFSGQGLNIQYF
j_gene: TRBJ2-4
abundance: -
d_gene: TRBD1
v_gene: TRBV7-9

CDR3nt: TGCGCCAGCAGCCAGCGGACAGGGTATGGCTACACCTTC
CDR3aa: CASSQRTGYGYTF
j_gene: TRBJ1-2
abundance: -
d_gene: TRBD1
v_gene: TRBV4-3

CDR3nt: TGCAGCATCACAGAAAACTATGGCTACACCTTC
CDR3aa: CSITENYGYTF
j_gene: TRBJ1-2
abundance: few
d_gene: -
v_gene: TRBV29-1

CDR3nt: TGTGCCTGGAATGAGCGCTTCCTCCAGCCCCAGCATTTT
CDR3aa: CAWNERFLQPQHF
j_gene: TRBJ1-5
abundance: few
d_gene: -
v_gene: TRBV30

CDR3nt: TGTGCCAGCAGCTATGATAGCGGCAACTCTGGGGCCAACGTCCTGACTTTC
CDR3aa: CASSYDSGNSGANVLTF
j_gene: TRBJ2-6
abundance: few
d_gene: -
v_gene: TRBV5-4